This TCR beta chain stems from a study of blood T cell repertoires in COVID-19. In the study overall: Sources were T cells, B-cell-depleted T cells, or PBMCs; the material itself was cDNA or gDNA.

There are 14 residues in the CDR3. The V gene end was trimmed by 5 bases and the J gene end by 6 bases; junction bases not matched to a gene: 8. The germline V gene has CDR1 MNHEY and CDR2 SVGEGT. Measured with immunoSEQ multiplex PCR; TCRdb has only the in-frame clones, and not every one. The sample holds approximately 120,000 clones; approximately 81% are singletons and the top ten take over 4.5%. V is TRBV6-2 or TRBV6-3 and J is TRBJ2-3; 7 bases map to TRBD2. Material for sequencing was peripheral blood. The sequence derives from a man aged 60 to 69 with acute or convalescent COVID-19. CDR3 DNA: TGTGCCAGCAGTGAGCTAGCGGAGGGGGATACGCAGTATTTT. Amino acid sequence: CASSELAEGDTQYF.